This passage covers 22 T cell receptor beta chains from one sample sequenced in a study of shared clonotypes between healthy human individuals. Sequencing used immunoSEQ multiplex PCR; TCRdb keeps in-frame clones, though not all of them. The sample yields about 480,000 clones, roughly 85% seen once. The specimen sequenced was PBMCs. These receptors originate from a woman in her 40s in good health. Some clones in this sample may be carry-over from other donors' samples.

The chain is built from TRBV5-4 and TRBJ2-7, with TRBD1 matching 8 bases. Per the germline V gene, CDR1 is SGHNT and CDR2 is YYREEE (reference sequence). The J segment lost 6 bases and the V segment lost 4 bases, leaving 12 bases of the junction unmatched. The CDR3 is 15 residues long. The DNA for the CDR3 is TGTGCCAGCAGCATGGGGTTCAGGGGGCCGACCGAGCAGTACTTC. This sequence encodes CASSMGFRGPTEQYF.

The genes are TRBV10-2 and TRBJ1-5; 8 bases are shared with TRBD1. This CDR3 region has 13 residues. J was trimmed by 9 bases and V by 5 bases; bases with no gene match: 6. Germline loops: CDR1 WSHSY, CDR2 SAAADI. This CDR3 is CASSQGALRPQHF. The CDR3 DNA is TGCGCCAGCAGTCAGGGGGCCCTTCGGCCCCAGCATTTT.

This clone was recorded only once. J is TRBJ2-3 and V is TRBV7-2; D remains ambiguous. Trimming removed 5 bases from V and 7 bases from J, with 10 bases in between. Germline lookup yields CDR1 SGHTA and CDR2 FQGNSA. The CDR3 has 12 amino acids. The CDR3 loop reads CASSLNLNTQYF. The CDR3 coding sequence is TGTGCCAGCAGCCTCAACTTGAATACGCAGTATTTT.

This clone was seen a few times. V usage is TRBV29-1 and J usage is TRBJ2-3; possibly TRBD1 or TRBD2 for D (5 bases each). The CDR3 spans 13 residues. Germline loops: CDR1 SQVTM, CDR2 ANQGSEA. CDR3 loop: CGGGDWATDTQYF. The CDR3 DNA follows: TGCGGGGGTGGAGATTGGGCCACGGATACGCAGTATTTT.

In its sample, this clone was seen once. V gene TRBV28 combines with J gene TRBJ1-5; no definite D call. Trimming pared 5 bases from V and 1 base from J, leaving 18 bases between. The CDR3 loop spans 17 amino acids. Germline CDR1 MDHEN, CDR2 SYDVKM. CDR3 loop: CASSGLMGFESNQPQHF. CDR3 DNA sequence: TGTGCCAGCAGTGGTCTTATGGGCTTTGAGAGCAATCAGCCCCAGCATTTT.

The CDR3 spells CASSPSGPRTDTQYF. The CDR3 DNA reads TGTGCCAGCTCACCAAGTGGACCCCGCACAGATACGCAGTATTTT. This rearrangement joins TRBV18 to TRBJ2-3; D not resolved. Per the germline V gene, CDR1 is KGHSH and CDR2 is LQKENI. The CDR3 loop spans 15 amino acids. V lost 2 bases and J lost 1, with 10 bases in between.

This chain joins TRBV5-1 and TRBJ2-1, with a weak D call TRBD2 (7 bases). Germline lookup yields CDR1 SGHRS and CDR2 YFSETQ. Trimming took 2 bases from V and 12 from J, leaving 21 bases between them. The CDR3 is 15 residues long. The CDR3 reads CASSLTDSGLVGQFF. CDR3 nucleotide sequence: TGCGCCAGCAGCTTAACGGACAGCGGACTAGTTGGGCAGTTCTTC.

V usage is TRBV10-3 and J usage is TRBJ2-3; tentatively, D is TRBD1 (6 bases). The CDR3 runs to 15 residues. Trimming removed 3 bases from V and 2 bases from J, with 12 bases in between. Germline V gene data show CDR1 as ENHRY and CDR2 as SYGVKD. CDR3 in amino acids: CAISDARGNTDTQYF. The CDR3 nucleotides read TGTGCCATCAGTGACGCCAGGGGAAACACAGATACGCAGTATTTT.

The J gene is TRBJ1-4, the V gene TRBV6-6; D remains unclear. The CDR3 has 11 residues. Germline V gives CDR1 MNHNY, CDR2 SVGAGI (reference sequence). V lost 7 bases, J lost 8 bases, and 8 bases lay in between. This chain's CDR3 is CASTLGEKLFF. For the CDR3, the DNA is TGTGCCAGCACACTGGGCGAAAAACTGTTTTTT.

This clone has ten or more counts. The CDR3 is CASSQGGNTEAFF. The CDR3 bases are TGTGCCAGCAGCCAAGGGGGGAACACTGAAGCTTTCTTT. V gene TRBV5-5 combines with J gene TRBJ1-1; D might be TRBD1 (6 bases). Germline-derived CDR1 and CDR2 are SGHKS and YYEKEE (reference sequence). Trimming left V 4 bases short and J 1 base short, with 8 bases between. The CDR3 totals 13 residues. Variable domain in full (rest from reference TRBV5-5 and TRBJ1-1): DAGVTQSPTHLIKTRGQQVTLRCSPISGHKSVSWYQQVLGQGPQFIFQYYEKEERGRGNFPDRFSARQFPNYSSELNVNALLLGDSALYLCASSQGGNTEAFFGQGTRLTVV.

This rearrangement joins TRBV2 to TRBJ2-1; no clear D. Germline-derived CDR1 and CDR2 are SNHLY and FYNNEI. The CDR3 consists of 14 residues. V was trimmed by 5 bases and J by 8 bases, leaving 16 bases between them. In DNA form, the CDR3 reads TGTGCCAGCAGTATCCGTTTTATGAGTGATGAGCAGTTCTTC. It encodes CASSIRFMSDEQFF.

The V gene is TRBV7-2, the J gene TRBJ1-1; D not resolved. Germline-derived CDR1 and CDR2 are SGHTA and FQGNSA. V was pared by 7 bases and J by 1 base, with 7 bases between. The CDR3 length is 12 residues. As DNA, the CDR3 is TGTGCCAGCACTAGAGGGAACACTGAAGCTTTCTTT. Its protein is CASTRGNTEAFF.

This clone was observed a few times. V is TRBV4-3 and J is TRBJ2-5; TRBD1 is a possible D gene (6 bases). Germline V gene data show CDR1 as LGHNA and CDR2 as YSLEER. The CDR3 consists of 14 residues. Trimming left V 4 bases short and J 4 bases short, with 13 bases between. In DNA form, the CDR3 reads TGCGCCAGCAGCCTCCTCCTAGGGGGAGAGACCCAGTACTTC. It yields the protein CASSLLLGGETQYF.

The V gene is TRBV19, the J gene TRBJ1-2, with D possibly being TRBD1 (6 bases). Trimming took 5 bases from V and 0 from J, leaving 7 bases between them. The germline CDR1 and CDR2 sequences are LNHDA and SQIVND (reference sequence). The CDR3 covers 13 residues. The CDR3 reads CASSYRANYGYTF. For the CDR3, the DNA is TGTGCCAGTAGTTACAGGGCTAACTATGGCTACACCTTC.

This clone appeared a few times. This chain connects TRBV4-3 to TRBJ1-5; weak D call: TRBD1 (5 bases). This CDR3 is 16 amino acids long. V gave up 0 bases and J gave up 11 bases, with 20 bases separating them. Germline CDR1 and CDR2: LGHNA and YSLEER. The CDR3 bases are TGCGCCAGCAGCCAAGATTTGGGTCAGGGAAAACCGACCCAGCATTTT. Its protein product is CASSQDLGQGKPTQHF.

The chain employs TRBV30 and TRBJ2-2; the D gene could be TRBD1 or TRBD2 (5 bases each). This CDR3 spans 14 amino acids. The ends were cut back, 1 base at V and 2 bases at J, with 8 bases in the middle. CDR1 is GTSNPN and CDR2 is SVGIG in the germline V gene (reference sequence). As DNA, the CDR3 is TGTGCCTGGAGTGAAGGGACCAACACCGGGGAGCTGTTTTTT. Translation: CAWSEGTNTGELFF.

This clone has at least ten counts. This sequence joins TRBV27 and TRBJ2-1; unclear D gene. The CDR3 is 15 amino acids. Germline V gene lookup returns CDR1 MNHEY and CDR2 SMNVEV (reference sequence). The V end lost 6 bases, the J end lost 3 bases, and 15 bases lay between the germline ends. The CDR3 is CASSHDRSSYNEQFF. The CDR3 bases are TGTGCCAGCAGCCACGACCGGTCCAGCTACAATGAGCAGTTCTTC.

This clone was found once. Within the sample, other DNA sequences also encode this same CDR3. The V gene is TRBV28, the J gene TRBJ2-7, with D uncertain. Trimming stripped 1 base from V and 6 bases from J, with 7 bases between. CDR1 and CDR2 (germline): MDHEN, SYDVKM. CDR3 size: 12 residues. CDR3 loop: CASSLLSGEQYF. The CDR3 nucleotides read TGTGCCAGCAGTTTATTAAGTGGCGAGCAGTACTTC.

The gene calls are TRBV7-9 and TRBJ1-4; D perhaps matches TRBD1 (6 bases). This CDR3 contains 16 residues. V lost 5 bases, J lost 6 bases, and 19 bases lay in between. Germline CDR1 is SEHNR and CDR2 is FQNEAQ (reference sequence). The CDR3 protein is CASSPRGGEGDEKLFF. The CDR3 DNA is TGTGCCAGCAGCCCTCGGGGCGGCGAGGGGGATGAAAAACTGTTTTTT.

This clone was counted between two and nine times. The V and J genes are TRBV9 and TRBJ2-1; TRBD2 aligns across 11 bases. The ends lost 5 bases at V and 5 bases at J; junction bases unmatched: 6. Germline values: CDR1 SGDLS, CDR2 YYNGEE. This CDR3 has 15 residues. The CDR3 here is CASSRLAGLNNEQFF. CDR3 bases: TGTGCCAGCAGTCGACTAGCGGGATTAAACAATGAGCAGTTCTTC.

The rearrangement joins TRBV4-3 to TRBJ2-2; 9 positions match TRBD1. CDR3 size: 16 residues. The V and J ends lost 4 bases and 4 bases, in that order; junction bases with no gene match: 7. Germline CDR1 is LGHNA and CDR2 is YSLEER. The CDR3 spells CASSLGTGRSTGELFF. The CDR3 DNA reads as TGCGCCAGCAGCCTTGGGACAGGGCGGTCCACCGGGGAGCTGTTTTTT.

This clone was detected many times. V gene TRBV7-2 combines with J gene TRBJ1-1; D possibly corresponds to TRBD1 (6 bases). Germline lookup yields CDR1 SGHTA and CDR2 FQGNSA. V lost 4 bases and J 7 bases, leaving 13 bases between the germline ends. The CDR3 totals 13 residues. The CDR3 DNA reads TGTGCCAGCAGCTCCCTCGGGGGCGGTGAAGCTTTCTTT. Translation: CASSSLGGGEAFF.